These T cell receptor beta chains were read from a single sample in a study of T cell responses to AZD1222 COVID-19 vaccine. Sequencing used immunoSEQ multiplex PCR; TCRdb keeps in-frame clones, though not all of them. The sample carries under 150,000 clones, approximately 94% recorded once. Source: peripheral blood, taken on day 0 of AZD1222 vaccination. The receptors derive from an adult in good health. The CDR3 runs from the conserved cysteine through the conserved F or W. The order of the fields is clone size, D gene, V gene, J gene, CDR3 protein, CDR3 DNA. The D gene is left open where the match is weak. The size entry is marked missing in some rows and otherwise reads once, few, many or a size class.

clone size: -; D gene: -; V gene: TRBV6-5; J gene: TRBJ2-2; CDR3 protein: CASSYLANPNTGELFF; CDR3 DNA: TGTGCCAGCAGTTACCTGGCTAACCCGAACACCGGGGAGCTGTTTTTT
clone size: once; D gene: TRBD1; V gene: TRBV2; J gene: TRBJ1-6; CDR3 protein: CASSGGTGEHSPLHF; CDR3 DNA: TGTGCCAGCAGTGGCGGGACAGGGGAACATTCACCCCTCCACTTT
clone size: -; D gene: TRBD1; V gene: TRBV5-8; J gene: TRBJ2-7; CDR3 protein: CASSDPGTGIYEQYF; CDR3 DNA: TGTGCCAGCAGCGATCCCGGGACAGGGATCTACGAGCAGTACTTC
clone size: once; D gene: -; V gene: TRBV2; J gene: TRBJ1-2; CDR3 protein: CASSQIGGALDGYTF; CDR3 DNA: TGTGCCAGCAGTCAGATCGGGGGAGCGTTAGATGGCTACACCTTC
clone size: -; D gene: -; V gene: TRBV2; J gene: TRBJ1-1; CDR3 protein: CASYRNTEAFF; CDR3 DNA: TGTGCCAGCTACCGGAACACTGAAGCTTTCTTT
clone size: -; D gene: -; V gene: TRBV19; J gene: TRBJ1-1; CDR3 protein: CASSTGRVNTEAFF; CDR3 DNA: TGTGCCAGTAGTACCGGACGAGTGAACACTGAAGCTTTCTTT
clone size: -; D gene: -; V gene: TRBV21-1; J gene: TRBJ1-5; CDR3 protein: CASRCSNQPQHF; CDR3 DNA: TGTGCCAGCAGATGCAGCAATCAGCCCCAGCATTTT
clone size: once; D gene: -; V gene: TRBV6-5; J gene: TRBJ2-7; CDR3 protein: CASSRDPRDEQYF; CDR3 DNA: TGTGCCAGCAGCCGGGACCCCCGGGACGAGCAGTACTTC
clone size: -; D gene: TRBD2; V gene: TRBV9; J gene: TRBJ2-1; CDR3 protein: CASSALAGGAYNEQFF; CDR3 DNA: TGTGCCAGCAGCGCCTTAGCGGGAGGGGCCTACAATGAGCAGTTCTTC
clone size: -; D gene: -; V gene: TRBV4-1; J gene: TRBJ1-6; CDR3 protein: CASSPQDGMDSPLHF; CDR3 DNA: TGCGCCAGCAGCCCGCAGGACGGAATGGATTCACCCCTCCACTTT
clone size: -; D gene: TRBD1; V gene: TRBV4-1; J gene: TRBJ1-2; CDR3 protein: CASSQKGGTGLTF; CDR3 DNA: TGCGCCAGCAGCCAAAAGGGAGGGACAGGGCTCACCTTC
clone size: -; D gene: -; V gene: TRBV27; J gene: TRBJ1-1; CDR3 protein: CASSLFRSDTEAFF; CDR3 DNA: TGTGCCAGCAGTTTATTCCGGTCGGACACTGAAGCTTTCTTT
clone size: -; D gene: TRBD1; V gene: TRBV18; J gene: TRBJ2-3; CDR3 protein: CASSPGTGFTDTQYF; CDR3 DNA: TGTGCCAGCTCACCCGGGACAGGGTTCACAGATACGCAGTATTTT
clone size: -; D gene: -; V gene: TRBV7-9; J gene: TRBJ1-1; CDR3 protein: CASSNTGMGTEAFF; CDR3 DNA: TGTGCCAGCAGCAACACAGGCATGGGCACTGAAGCTTTCTTT
clone size: -; D gene: -; V gene: TRBV19; J gene: TRBJ2-2; CDR3 protein: CASSIRVSNTGELFF; CDR3 DNA: TGTGCCAGTAGTATCCGGGTTTCGAACACCGGGGAGCTGTTTTTT
clone size: -; D gene: -; V gene: TRBV6-5; J gene: TRBJ1-2; CDR3 protein: CASSLGTLTYGYTF; CDR3 DNA: TGTGCCAGCAGTTTAGGGACTTTAACCTATGGCTACACCTTC
clone size: -; D gene: -; V gene: TRBV27; J gene: TRBJ2-7; CDR3 protein: CASSLSERSISDEQYF; CDR3 DNA: TGTGCCAGCAGTTTATCGGAGAGGTCTATTTCCGACGAGCAGTACTTC
clone size: -; D gene: -; V gene: TRBV10-3; J gene: TRBJ1-6; CDR3 protein: CAIIPSLALGSKFDSPLHF; CDR3 DNA: TGTGCCATCATCCCGTCTTTGGCCCTGGGTTCAAAATTCGATTCACCCCTCCACTTT
clone size: -; D gene: -; V gene: TRBV6-2/TRBV6-3; J gene: TRBJ1-1; CDR3 protein: CASSPASSLEAFF; CDR3 DNA: TGTGCCAGCAGTCCCGCCAGTAGCCTTGAAGCTTTCTTT
clone size: once; D gene: -; V gene: TRBV9; J gene: TRBJ2-1; CDR3 protein: CASSVDSGDNEQFF; CDR3 DNA: TGTGCCAGCAGCGTAGATAGTGGGGATAATGAGCAGTTCTTC
clone size: -; D gene: -; V gene: TRBV9; J gene: TRBJ2-3; CDR3 protein: CASSVGWSTDTDTQYF; CDR3 DNA: TGTGCCAGCAGCGTAGGTTGGTCCACCGACACAGATACGCAGTATTTT
clone size: -; D gene: TRBD2; V gene: TRBV6-4; J gene: TRBJ2-7; CDR3 protein: CASSGRASYEQYF; CDR3 DNA: TGTGCCAGCAGCGGGAGGGCCTCATACGAGCAGTACTTC
clone size: once; D gene: -; V gene: TRBV4-2; J gene: TRBJ2-1; CDR3 protein: CASGLAGNNEQFF; CDR3 DNA: TGTGCCAGCGGGCTAGCCGGAAACAATGAGCAGTTCTTC
clone size: -; D gene: -; V gene: TRBV1; J gene: TRBJ1-2; CDR3 protein: CTSSRRGQVYGYTF; CDR3 DNA: TGCACCAGCAGCCGTAGAGGGCAGGTCTATGGCTACACCTTC
clone size: few; D gene: TRBD2; V gene: TRBV9; J gene: TRBJ2-3; CDR3 protein: CASSLSGRAKDTQYF; CDR3 DNA: TGTGCCAGCAGCCTCAGCGGGAGGGCCAAGGATACGCAGTATTTT
clone size: -; D gene: -; V gene: TRBV10-3; J gene: TRBJ2-1; CDR3 protein: CAISGRAPGNEQFF; CDR3 DNA: TGTGCCATCAGTGGCCGGGCCCCCGGGAATGAGCAGTTCTTC
clone size: -; D gene: TRBD1; V gene: TRBV27; J gene: TRBJ1-5; CDR3 protein: CASSLRDRGQEQPQHF; CDR3 DNA: TGTGCCAGCAGTTTACGGGACAGGGGGCAGGAACAGCCCCAGCATTTT
clone size: -; D gene: -; V gene: TRBV6-1; J gene: TRBJ2-3; CDR3 protein: CASSEGGANTDTQYF; CDR3 DNA: TGTGCCAGCAGTGAAGGAGGGGCCAATACAGATACGCAGTATTTT
clone size: -; D gene: -; V gene: TRBV4-1; J gene: TRBJ1-1; CDR3 protein: CASSHTLSGRTEAFF; CDR3 DNA: TGCGCCAGCAGCCATACCCTAAGTGGCAGGACTGAAGCTTTCTTT
clone size: few; D gene: -; V gene: TRBV20-1; J gene: TRBJ2-1; CDR3 protein: CSASGRNEQFF; CDR3 DNA: TGCAGTGCTAGCGGCAGAAATGAGCAGTTCTTC
clone size: -; D gene: TRBD1; V gene: TRBV30; J gene: TRBJ1-1; CDR3 protein: CAWAGTGVGNTEAFF; CDR3 DNA: TGTGCCTGGGCCGGGACAGGGGTCGGGAACACTGAAGCTTTCTTT
clone size: -; D gene: TRBD1; V gene: TRBV4-1; J gene: TRBJ2-3; CDR3 protein: CASSQGGGPYTDTQYF; CDR3 DNA: TGCGCCAGCAGCCAAGGAGGGGGCCCATACACAGATACGCAGTATTTT
clone size: once; D gene: -; V gene: TRBV24-1; J gene: TRBJ1-4; CDR3 protein: CATSDLGGTGRDNEKLFF; CDR3 DNA: TGTGCCACCAGTGATTTGGGAGGAACCGGGAGGGATAATGAAAAACTGTTTTTT
clone size: -; D gene: -; V gene: TRBV7-2; J gene: TRBJ2-7; CDR3 protein: CASSLAHGNYEQYF; CDR3 DNA: TGTGCCAGCAGCTTAGCGCACGGGAACTACGAGCAGTACTTC
clone size: -; D gene: -; V gene: TRBV6-6; J gene: TRBJ2-1; CDR3 protein: CASSSLDTSYNEQFF; CDR3 DNA: TGTGCCAGCAGTTCTCTGGATACCTCCTACAATGAGCAGTTCTTC
clone size: -; D gene: -; V gene: TRBV14; J gene: TRBJ2-5; CDR3 protein: CASSPRRSGTNQYF; CDR3 DNA: TGTGCCAGCAGCCCCCGTCGGTCAGGGACGAACCAGTACTTC
clone size: -; D gene: -; V gene: TRBV7-6; J gene: TRBJ2-3; CDR3 protein: CASSRSGSTDTQYF; CDR3 DNA: TGTGCCAGCAGCCGGAGCGGGAGCACAGATACGCAGTATTTT
clone size: -; D gene: TRBD2; V gene: TRBV4-3; J gene: TRBJ2-1; CDR3 protein: CASSQYSAGTSGSRQFF; CDR3 DNA: TGCGCCAGCAGCCAGTACTCTGCCGGGACTAGCGGGAGCAGGCAGTTCTTC
clone size: -; D gene: -; V gene: TRBV5-1; J gene: TRBJ1-1; CDR3 protein: CASSLWGLGTEAFF; CDR3 DNA: TGCGCCAGCAGCTTGTGGGGGCTAGGCACTGAAGCTTTCTTT
clone size: -; D gene: TRBD2; V gene: TRBV4-3; J gene: TRBJ2-3; CDR3 protein: CASSQDVTSGEDTQYF; CDR3 DNA: TGCGCCAGCAGCCAAGATGTGACTAGCGGGGAAGATACGCAGTATTTT
clone size: -; D gene: TRBD2; V gene: TRBV5-4; J gene: TRBJ2-7; CDR3 protein: CASSEDLAGVVTYEQYF; CDR3 DNA: TGTGCCAGCAGCGAGGATCTAGCGGGAGTGGTAACCTACGAGCAGTACTTC
clone size: -; D gene: TRBD2; V gene: TRBV18; J gene: TRBJ2-4; CDR3 protein: CASRPMGGTKNIQYF; CDR3 DNA: TGTGCCAGCCGACCTATGGGGGGGACCAAAAACATTCAGTACTTC
clone size: -; D gene: -; V gene: TRBV3-1/TRBV3-2; J gene: TRBJ2-7; CDR3 protein: CASSQEFRGGEQYF; CDR3 DNA: TGTGCCAGCAGCCAAGAATTCAGGGGAGGCGAGCAGTACTTC
clone size: -; D gene: TRBD1; V gene: TRBV18; J gene: TRBJ1-5; CDR3 protein: CASSQAGGLDQPQHF; CDR3 DNA: TGTGCCAGCTCGCAGGCAGGGGGATTGGATCAGCCCCAGCATTTT
clone size: -; D gene: -; V gene: TRBV19; J gene: TRBJ1-4; CDR3 protein: CASHSLGDEKLFF; CDR3 DNA: TGTGCCAGTCACTCGTTGGGGGATGAAAAACTGTTTTTT
clone size: -; D gene: TRBD2; V gene: TRBV9; J gene: TRBJ2-2; CDR3 protein: CASSATGLAGVGELFF; CDR3 DNA: TGTGCCAGCAGCGCAACGGGACTAGCGGGAGTTGGGGAGCTGTTTTTT
clone size: -; D gene: TRBD2; V gene: TRBV6-2/TRBV6-3; J gene: TRBJ2-1; CDR3 protein: CASSPLRILGLAKNEQFF; CDR3 DNA: TGTGCCAGCAGCCCACTACGCATCCTGGGACTAGCGAAGAATGAGCAGTTCTTC
clone size: -; D gene: -; V gene: TRBV12-3/TRBV12-4; J gene: TRBJ2-1; CDR3 protein: CASSSHNEQFF; CDR3 DNA: TGTGCCAGCAGTTCGCATAATGAGCAGTTCTTC
clone size: -; D gene: -; V gene: TRBV18; J gene: TRBJ1-1; CDR3 protein: CASSPRQEGTEAFF; CDR3 DNA: TGTGCCAGCTCACCACGACAGGAAGGCACTGAAGCTTTCTTT
clone size: once; D gene: TRBD1; V gene: TRBV5-6; J gene: TRBJ2-5; CDR3 protein: CASSLTGGGETQYF; CDR3 DNA: TGTGCCAGCAGCTTAACAGGGGGAGGAGAGACCCAGTACTTC
clone size: -; D gene: -; V gene: TRBV19; J gene: TRBJ1-4; CDR3 protein: CASKGGNFEKLFF; CDR3 DNA: TGTGCCAGTAAAGGGGGAAACTTCGAAAAACTGTTTTTT
clone size: -; D gene: TRBD1; V gene: TRBV7-2; J gene: TRBJ2-7; CDR3 protein: CASSSGTGLPYEQYF; CDR3 DNA: TGTGCCAGCAGCTCCGGGACAGGCCTACCCTACGAGCAGTACTTC
clone size: once; D gene: -; V gene: TRBV7-2; J gene: TRBJ1-2; CDR3 protein: CASRLGGGNYGYTF; CDR3 DNA: TGTGCCAGCAGATTAGGGGGTGGTAACTATGGCTACACCTTC
clone size: -; D gene: -; V gene: TRBV25-1; J gene: TRBJ1-4; CDR3 protein: CASSEGRLTNEKLFF; CDR3 DNA: TGTGCCAGCAGTGAGGGCAGGTTGACTAATGAAAAACTGTTTTTT